This TCR beta chain stems from a study of blood T cell repertoires in COVID-19. Turning to the study itself: From the United States, Italy and Spain came samples of acute and convalescent COVID-19. The analysed material was cDNA or gDNA that came from T cells, B-cell-depleted T cells, or PBMCs.

Sequenced by immunoSEQ multiplex PCR; TCRdb stores in-frame clones only, minus some. The data contain 150,000 to 170,000 clones, 65% to 90% of them seen just once; the ten biggest clones take up 9% to 13%. While infection was still active, Seattle patients were enrolled and then followed longitudinally. The sequencing input was peripheral blood. This sequence originates from a woman aged 60-70 years with COVID-19, enrolled during active disease.

The CDR3 DNA follows: TGTGCCAGCAGCCAAGATACCAGACTTAACTATGGCTACACCTTC. Protein: CASSQDTRLNYGYTF. The V and J genes are TRBV3-1 (or the pseudogene TRBV3-2) and TRBJ1-2; no definite D call. The CDR3 is 15 amino acids. Trimming shortened V by 0 bases and J by 1 base, and 9 bases separated the two germline ends. CDR1 is LGHDT, CDR2 YNNKEL, per germline (reference sequence).